This entry describes one TCR beta chain. Its antigen is undetermined. These data are taken from a study of CD8 T cells in ankylosing spondylitis. Study-level findings and limits: Disease-linked clones were CD8+ and relatively rare in peripheral blood. Blood from ankylosing spondylitis patients appeared to carry a characteristic roughly 8-variant TCR beta motif. As reported, disease-linked clones showed significant enrichment in matched ankylosing spondylitis synovial fluid.

Via MiXCR, TCRdb re-called the 5' RACE reads, giving one row per CDR3 protein. The sample comprises a few hundred thousand distinct CDR3 sequences, about a fifth of which are singletons, and roughly a sixth rests with the top ten. Germline V gene data show CDR1 as SGHTA and CDR2 as FQGTGA. The CDR3 has 14 residues. V lost 4 bases to trimming and J lost 0 bases, with 10 bases between them. The clonotype comes from a male donor with ankylosing spondylitis. The rearrangement joins TRBV7-3 to TRBJ2-7; D ambiguous. The sample was blood, either unsorted or a sorted T cell fraction (not recorded which). In nucleotides, the CDR3 is TGTGCCAGCAGCTCACAGCCCGGCTCCTACGAGCAGTACTTC. Its protein is CASSSQPGSYEQYF.